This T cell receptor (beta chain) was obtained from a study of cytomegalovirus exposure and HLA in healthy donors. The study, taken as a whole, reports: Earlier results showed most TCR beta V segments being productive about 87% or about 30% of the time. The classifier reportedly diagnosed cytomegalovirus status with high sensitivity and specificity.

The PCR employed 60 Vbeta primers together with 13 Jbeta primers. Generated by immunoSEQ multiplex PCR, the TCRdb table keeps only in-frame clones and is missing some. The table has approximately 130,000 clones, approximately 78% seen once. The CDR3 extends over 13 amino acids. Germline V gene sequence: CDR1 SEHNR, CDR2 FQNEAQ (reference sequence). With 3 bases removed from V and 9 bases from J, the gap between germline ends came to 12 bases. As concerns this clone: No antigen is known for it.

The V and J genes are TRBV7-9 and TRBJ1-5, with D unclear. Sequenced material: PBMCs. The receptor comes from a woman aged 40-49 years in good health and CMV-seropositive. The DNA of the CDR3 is TGTGCCAGCAGCTTTGACTCGGTCCTGCCCCAGCATTTT. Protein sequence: CASSFDSVLPQHF.